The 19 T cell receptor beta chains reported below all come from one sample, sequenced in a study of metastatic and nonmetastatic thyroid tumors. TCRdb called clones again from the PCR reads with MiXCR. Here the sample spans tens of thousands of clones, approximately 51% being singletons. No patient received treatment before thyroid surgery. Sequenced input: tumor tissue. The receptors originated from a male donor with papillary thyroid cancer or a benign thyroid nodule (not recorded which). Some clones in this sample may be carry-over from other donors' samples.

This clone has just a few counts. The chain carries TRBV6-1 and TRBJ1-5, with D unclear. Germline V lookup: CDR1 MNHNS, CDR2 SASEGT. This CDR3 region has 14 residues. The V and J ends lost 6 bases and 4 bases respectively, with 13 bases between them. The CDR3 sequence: CASSEVQANQPQHF. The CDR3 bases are TGTGCCAGCAGCGAGGTGCAGGCTAATCAGCCCCAGCATTTT.

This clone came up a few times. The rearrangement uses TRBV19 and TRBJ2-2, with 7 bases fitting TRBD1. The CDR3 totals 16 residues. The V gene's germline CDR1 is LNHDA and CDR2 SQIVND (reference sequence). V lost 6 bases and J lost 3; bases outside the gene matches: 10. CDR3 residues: CASSPPGQEYTGELFF. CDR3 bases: TGTGCCAGTAGCCCACCCGGACAGGAGTACACCGGGGAGCTGTTTTTT.

In DNA, the CDR3 is TGTGCCAGCAGTCCGGGAACTGGAAACACCATATATTTT. Encoded protein: CASSPGTGNTIYF. V is TRBV6-1 and J is TRBJ1-3, with D uncertain. V was trimmed by 5 bases and J by 2 bases, leaving 7 bases between them. The CDR3 runs 13 residues. Germline V gives CDR1 MNHNS, CDR2 SASEGT.

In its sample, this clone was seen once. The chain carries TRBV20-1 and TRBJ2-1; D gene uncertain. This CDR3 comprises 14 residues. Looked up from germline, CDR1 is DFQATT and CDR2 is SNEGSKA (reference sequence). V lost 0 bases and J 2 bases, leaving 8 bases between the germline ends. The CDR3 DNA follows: TGCAGTGCTAGAGATCATGCTACCTACAATGAGCAGTTCTTC. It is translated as CSARDHATYNEQFF.

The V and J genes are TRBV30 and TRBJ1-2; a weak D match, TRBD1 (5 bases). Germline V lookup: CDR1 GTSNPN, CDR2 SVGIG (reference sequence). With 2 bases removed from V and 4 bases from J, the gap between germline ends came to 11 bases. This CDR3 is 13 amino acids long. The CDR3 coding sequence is TGTGCCTGGAGTATCGGGACGGTCTATGGCTACACCTTC. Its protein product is CAWSIGTVYGYTF.

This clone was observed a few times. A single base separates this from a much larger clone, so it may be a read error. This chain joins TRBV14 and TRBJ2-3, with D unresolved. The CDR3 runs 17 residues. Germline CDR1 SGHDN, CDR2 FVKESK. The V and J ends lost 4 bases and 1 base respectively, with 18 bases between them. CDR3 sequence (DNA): TGTGCCAGCAGCCGCCTTCCCCAGTGTTCGCGCACAGATACGCAGTATTTT. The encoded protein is CASSRLPQCSRTDTQYF.

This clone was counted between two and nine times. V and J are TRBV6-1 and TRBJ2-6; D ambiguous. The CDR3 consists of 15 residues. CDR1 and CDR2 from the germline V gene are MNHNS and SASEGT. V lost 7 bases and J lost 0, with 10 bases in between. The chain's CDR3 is CASIHRASGANVLTF. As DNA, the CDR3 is TGTGCCAGCATTCACCGCGCCTCTGGGGCCAACGTCCTGACTTTC.

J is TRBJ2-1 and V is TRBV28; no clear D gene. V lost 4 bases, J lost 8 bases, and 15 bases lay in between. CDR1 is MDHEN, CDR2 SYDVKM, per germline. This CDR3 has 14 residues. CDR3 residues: CASSSRALYDEQFF. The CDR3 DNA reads TGTGCCAGCAGTTCGCGCGCTTTATATGATGAGCAGTTCTTC.

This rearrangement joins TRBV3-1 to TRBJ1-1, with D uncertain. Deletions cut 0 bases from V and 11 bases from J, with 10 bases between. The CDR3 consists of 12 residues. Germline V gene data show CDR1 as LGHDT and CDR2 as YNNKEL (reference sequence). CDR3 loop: CASSQEDRRAFF. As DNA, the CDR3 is TGTGCCAGCAGCCAAGAGGACCGGAGGGCTTTCTTT.

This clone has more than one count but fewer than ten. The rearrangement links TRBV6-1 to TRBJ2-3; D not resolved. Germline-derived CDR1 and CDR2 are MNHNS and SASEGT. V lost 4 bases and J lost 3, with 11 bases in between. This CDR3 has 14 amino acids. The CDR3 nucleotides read TGTGCCAGCAGTGCATCACCTCGGACAGATACGCAGTATTTT. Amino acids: CASSASPRTDTQYF.

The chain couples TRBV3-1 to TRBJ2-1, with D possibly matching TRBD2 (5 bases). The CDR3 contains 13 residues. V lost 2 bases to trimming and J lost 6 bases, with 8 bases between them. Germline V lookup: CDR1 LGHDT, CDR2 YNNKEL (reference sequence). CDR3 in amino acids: CASSQMDCNEQFF. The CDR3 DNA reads TGTGCCAGCAGCCAAATGGACTGCAATGAGCAGTTCTTC.

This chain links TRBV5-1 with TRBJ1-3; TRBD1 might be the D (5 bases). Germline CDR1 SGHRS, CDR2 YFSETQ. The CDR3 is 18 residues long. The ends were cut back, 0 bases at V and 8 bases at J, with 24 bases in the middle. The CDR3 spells CASSLAPPGPNLAYTIYF. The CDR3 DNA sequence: TGCGCCAGCAGCTTGGCTCCTCCGGGACCAAATTTGGCGTACACCATATATTTT. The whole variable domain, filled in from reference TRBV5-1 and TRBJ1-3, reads KAGVTQTPRYLIKTRGQQVTLSCSPISGHRSVSWYQQTPGQGLQFLFEYFSETQRNKGNFPGRFSGRQFSNSRSEMNVSTLELGDSALYLCASSLAPPGPNLAYTIYFGEGSWLTVV.

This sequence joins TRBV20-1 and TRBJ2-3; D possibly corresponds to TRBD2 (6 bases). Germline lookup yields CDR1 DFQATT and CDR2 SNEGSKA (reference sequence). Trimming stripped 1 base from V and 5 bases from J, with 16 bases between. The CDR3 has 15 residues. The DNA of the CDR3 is TGCAGTGCTAGAGCGAGGGGAGGTGGCGAAGATACGCAGTATTTT. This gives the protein CSARARGGGEDTQYF.

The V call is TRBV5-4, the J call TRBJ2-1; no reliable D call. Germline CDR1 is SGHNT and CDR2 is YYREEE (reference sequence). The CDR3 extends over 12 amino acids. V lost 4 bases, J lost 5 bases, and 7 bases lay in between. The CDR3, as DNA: TGTGCCAGCAGCGGTAGGAACAATGAGCAGTTCTTC. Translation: CASSGRNNEQFF. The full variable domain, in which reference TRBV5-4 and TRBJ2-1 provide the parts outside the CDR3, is ETGVTQSPTHLIKTRGQQVTLRCSSQSGHNTVSWYQQALGQGPQFIFQYYREEENGRGNFPPRFSGLQFPNYSSELNVNALELDDSALYLCASSGRNNEQFFGPGTRLTVL.

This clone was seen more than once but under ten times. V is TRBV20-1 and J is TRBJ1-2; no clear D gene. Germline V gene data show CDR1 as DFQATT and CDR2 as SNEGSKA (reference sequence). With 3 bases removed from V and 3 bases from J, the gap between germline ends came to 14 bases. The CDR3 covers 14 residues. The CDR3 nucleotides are TGCAGTGCTAGCGTGCATGGGGTAGACTATGGCTACACCTTC. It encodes CSASVHGVDYGYTF.

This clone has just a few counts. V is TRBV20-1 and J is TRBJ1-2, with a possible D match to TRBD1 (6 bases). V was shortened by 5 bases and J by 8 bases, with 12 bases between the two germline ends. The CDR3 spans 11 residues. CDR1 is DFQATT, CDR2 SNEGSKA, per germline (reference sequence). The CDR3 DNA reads TGCAGTGCTCAAGGGGGTGGCGGCTACACCTTC. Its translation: CSAQGGGGYTF.

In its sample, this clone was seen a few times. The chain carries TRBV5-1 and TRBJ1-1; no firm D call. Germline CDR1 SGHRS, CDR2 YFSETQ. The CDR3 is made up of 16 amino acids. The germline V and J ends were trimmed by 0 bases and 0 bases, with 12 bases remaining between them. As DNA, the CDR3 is TGCGCCAGCAGCTTGGGGGCAGCCTCGGTGAACACTGAAGCTTTCTTT. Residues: CASSLGAASVNTEAFF.

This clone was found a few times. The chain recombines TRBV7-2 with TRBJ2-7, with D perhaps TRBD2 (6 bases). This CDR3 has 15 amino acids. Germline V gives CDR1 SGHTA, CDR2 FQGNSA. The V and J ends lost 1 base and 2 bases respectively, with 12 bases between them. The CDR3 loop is CASSLDGSATYEQYF. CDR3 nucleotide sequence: TGTGCCAGCAGCTTAGACGGGAGTGCTACCTACGAGCAGTACTTC. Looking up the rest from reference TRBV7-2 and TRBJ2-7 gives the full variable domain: GAGVSQSPSNKVTEKGKDVELRCDPISGHTALYWYRQSLGQGLEFLIYFQGNSAPDKSGLPSDRFSAERTGGSVSTLTIQRTQQEDSAVYLCASSLDGSATYEQYFGPGTRLTVT.

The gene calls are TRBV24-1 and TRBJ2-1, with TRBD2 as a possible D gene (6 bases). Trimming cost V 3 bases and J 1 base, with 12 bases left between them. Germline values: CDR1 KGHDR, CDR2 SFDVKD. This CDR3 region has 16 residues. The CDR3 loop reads CATSDAARDSYNEQFF. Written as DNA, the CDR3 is TGTGCCACCAGTGATGCTGCGCGGGATTCCTACAATGAGCAGTTCTTC.